The rows below give T cell receptor beta chains drawn from one sample of a study of shared clonotypes between healthy human individuals. Using immunoSEQ multiplex PCR, the repertoire was profiled, and TCRdb retains in-frame clones only, with some absent. The sample contains some 800,000 clones, more than 85% of which appear only once. The sequenced sample consisted of naive CD8+ T cells sorted from blood. The receptors stem from a man aged 25-45 years in good health. The CDR3 runs from the conserved cysteine through the conserved F or W. The D gene is left open where the match is weak. Expanded clones get a size class; other rows say once, few or many, or leave the size out.

>once|NA|TRBV5-4|TRBJ2-7|15
TGTGCCAGCAGCTTGTCCCTCGAGGCAGATTACGAGCAGTACTTC
CASSLSLEADYEQYF
>once|TRBD1|TRBV28|TRBJ2-2|19
TGTGCCAGCAGTTTATGGGGTGGACAGGCGGTTAGGAACACCGGGGAGCTGTTTTTT
CASSLWGGQAVRNTGELFF
>NA|NA|TRBV19|TRBJ2-7|15
TGTGCCAGTAGTTTGAAGATCTACAAAACCTACGAGCAGTACTTC
CASSLKIYKTYEQYF
>NA|NA|TRBV28|TRBJ1-1|15
TGTGCCAGCAGCGGCCCACGGAAGGGTATAACTGAAGCTTTCTTT
CASSGPRKGITEAFF
>NA|TRBD1|TRBV7-9|TRBJ2-2|17
TGTGCCAGCAGCTTAGTAGGGACAGCTTGGGGCACCGGGGAGCTGTTTTTT
CASSLVGTAWGTGELFF
>NA|NA|TRBV7-9|TRBJ2-1|16
TGTGCCAGCAGCGCAGGGACCTCCAGGCCCTACAATGAGCAGTTCTTC
CASSAGTSRPYNEQFF
>NA|NA|TRBV29-1|TRBJ2-5|13
TGCAGCGTTGAGGACCTTGGTGGGGAGACCCAGTACTTC
CSVEDLGGETQYF
>NA|NA|TRBV7-9|TRBJ2-1|15
TGTGCCAGCAGCAAGGTATGGCGGGACTACAATGAGCAGTTCTTC
CASSKVWRDYNEQFF
>NA|NA|TRBV5-4|TRBJ2-1|11
TGTGCCAGCAGCTTGGCGGATGAGCAGTTCTTC
CASSLADEQFF
>NA|TRBD2|TRBV9|TRBJ2-1|16
TGTGCCAGCAGCGTAGAGTTGGCTAGCGGGAGTTATGAGCAGTTCTTC
CASSVELASGSYEQFF
>NA|NA|TRBV7-9|TRBJ1-1|17
TGTGCCAGCAGCGCCCGGGTGTTGTCTGAGATGAACACTGAAGCTTTCTTT
CASSARVLSEMNTEAFF
>NA|TRBD1|TRBV5-4|TRBJ2-3|15
TGTGCCAGCAGCCCAGCAACAGGGGTGCGAGATACGCAGTATTTT
CASSPATGVRDTQYF
>NA|TRBD2|TRBV14|TRBJ2-3|16
TGTGCCAGCAGCCAAGACGTAGCGGGAGTGGGAGATACGCAGTATTTT
CASSQDVAGVGDTQYF
>NA|TRBD1|TRBV27|TRBJ2-7|14
TGTGCCAGCAGCCCGGACAGGAGTTCCTACGAGCAGTACTTC
CASSPDRSSYEQYF
>NA|NA|TRBV5-6|TRBJ2-7|13
TGTGCCAGCAGCCCAGGGTGGTTGGGGGAGCAGTACTTC
CASSPGWLGEQYF
>NA|TRBD2|TRBV4-3|TRBJ2-3|13
TGCGCCAGCGAATGGCGGGAGTCAGATACGCAGTATTTT
CASEWRESDTQYF
>NA|NA|TRBV14|TRBJ2-5|15
TGTGCCAGCAGCCAAGATCTTCACAGGGTGGAGACCCAGTACTTC
CASSQDLHRVETQYF
>few|NA|TRBV10-2|TRBJ1-5|15
TGCGCCAGCAGTGAGTCGAAGGTAGTGGATCAGCCCCAGCATTTT
CASSESKVVDQPQHF
>NA|TRBD1|TRBV5-3|TRBJ1-1|13
TGTGCCAGAAGCCAACCCCCCAAGGGGGCAACTTTCTTT
CARSQPPKGATFF
>NA|NA|TRBV2|TRBJ1-1|13
TGTGCCAGCAGTGGTGGGACCAGCACTGAAGCTTTCTTT
CASSGGTSTEAFF
>once|TRBD1|TRBV5-3|TRBJ1-1|15
TGTGCCAGAAGGAGGCCTGGACAGGGCGGCACTGAAGCTTTCTTT
CARRRPGQGGTEAFF